This T cell receptor beta chain was sequenced during a study of cytomegalovirus exposure and HLA in healthy donors. With 60 Vbeta and 13 Jbeta primers, the PCR was carried out. Method: immunoSEQ multiplex PCR; TCRdb's copy keeps in-frame clones and lacks some. The table has around 150,000 clones, 60% to 80% seen once. Whole-study results and caveats: For most TCR sequences rarity was the rule, although some public TCRs occurred in many donors.

As for this clone: Its antigen is still unknown.

The clonotype originates from a woman aged 40 to 50 in good health and CMV-seronegative. Sequencing input: PBMCs.

The CDR3 DNA reads as TGCGCCAGCAGCCATAACAGGGGGCTGAATGAGCAGTTCTTC. Residues: CASSHNRGLNEQFF. The chain links TRBV5-1 to TRBJ2-1; TRBD1 aligns across 9 bases. V was clipped by 4 bases and J by 7 bases; unmatched bases: 6. The CDR3 extends over 14 amino acids. Germline loops: CDR1 SGHRS, CDR2 YFSETQ.